A few counts support the clone carrying this T cell receptor beta chain. The antigen is unknown. This entry comes from a study of cytomegalovirus exposure and HLA in healthy donors. Study background: Some 85 million unique TCRs, all from HLA-typed donors, were included in an early release of the data. Overall study results and limits: Among TCR beta chains, those listed as cytomegalovirus-associated numbered around 180.

Donors counted as nominally healthy when sampled, yet unrecorded immune exposures were likely. CDR1 is SGHTA and CDR2 is FQGTGA in the germline V gene. V was cut by 1 base and J by 2 bases, with 11 bases left in between. The CDR3 length is 15 residues. PCR used 60 Vbeta primers and 13 Jbeta primers. Sequenced by immunoSEQ multiplex PCR; TCRdb stores in-frame clones only, minus some. Here the sample spans some 160,000 clones, roughly 68% being singletons. This chain connects TRBV7-3 to TRBJ1-1, with unresolved D. The sequence was obtained from a man aged 55 to 69 in good health and CMV-seronegative. Sequences were obtained from PBMCs. The CDR3 here is CASSLIGGLNTEAFF. The CDR3 DNA sequence: TGTGCCAGCAGCTTAATAGGAGGTCTAAACACTGAAGCTTTCTTT. Looking up the rest from reference TRBV7-3 and TRBJ1-1 gives the full variable domain: GAGVSQTPSNKVTEKGKYVELRCDPISGHTALYWYRQSLGQGPEFLIYFQGTGAADDSGLPNDRFFAVRPEGSVSTLKIQRTERGDSAVYLCASSLIGGLNTEAFFGQGTRLTVV.